Listed here are 29 T cell receptor beta chains from one sample, sequenced in a study of Ad26.COV2.S vaccination and SARS-CoV-2 variants. Assay: immunoSEQ multiplex PCR; the TCRdb copy retains only in-frame clones and omits some. This table holds 410,000 or so clones, around 92% found once. Sample treatment: 15 to 20 received Ad26.COV2.S at low or high dose, single or two shots; five or six received placebo; per-sample allocation not given. Samples were taken on day 63 after the first vaccine or placebo injection. The material sequenced was peripheral blood, taken in a trial of Ad26.COV2.S vaccine versus placebo. Source of these receptors: a person between 18 and 60 years old who received the Ad26.COV2.S COVID-19 vaccine or a placebo.

J is TRBJ2-7 and V is TRBV6-6, with TRBD1 identical over 7 bases. V gave up 10 bases and J gave up 4 bases; unmatched junction bases: 13. The germline CDR1 and CDR2 sequences are MNHNY and SVGAGI (reference sequence). The CDR3 length is 14 residues. The CDR3 DNA reads TGTGCCACTTTAGCCGGGACAGAAAAATACGAGCAGTACTTC. Translating it yields CATLAGTEKYEQYF.

This clone was seen just once. This rearrangement joins TRBV28 to TRBJ2-1; 8 bases line up with TRBD1. Germline assignment: CDR1 MDHEN and CDR2 SYDVKM. V gave up 3 bases and J gave up 7 bases; unmatched junction bases: 8. The CDR3 is 15 residues long. DNA of the CDR3: TGTGCCAGCAGTTTGTGGGGACAGGCCAAAAATGAGCAGTTCTTC. This encodes CASSLWGQAKNEQFF.

J is TRBJ1-6 and V is TRBV2; 7 bases fit TRBD1. The CDR3 extends over 16 amino acids. J lost 7 bases, V lost 6 bases, and 12 bases had no gene match. Germline V gene data show CDR1 as SNHLY and CDR2 as FYNNEI. CDR3 loop: CASSLGAGTVNSPLHF. In DNA, the CDR3 is TGTGCCAGCAGCCTTGGGGCCGGGACAGTAAATTCACCCCTCCACTTT.

The chain links TRBV27 to TRBJ1-2, with TRBD1 as a possible D gene (5 bases). The CDR3 is 15 amino acids. The V and J ends lost 0 bases and 9 bases respectively, with 17 bases between them. CDR1 is MNHEY, CDR2 SMNVEV, per germline (reference sequence). CDR3 in DNA: TGTGCCAGCAGTTTATCCCGACAGCGTTGGCGGAGCTACACCTTC. It specifies CASSLSRQRWRSYTF.

The genes are TRBV6-6 and TRBJ1-5; a possible D gene is TRBD1 (5 bases). The CDR3 length is 15 residues. The germline V gene encodes CDR1 MNHNY and CDR2 SVGAGI (reference sequence). V was shortened by 2 bases and J by 4 bases, with 12 bases between the two germline ends. DNA of the CDR3: TGTGCCAGCAGTTACCCCGGGACCAGTAATCAGCCCCAGCATTTT. Its protein product is CASSYPGTSNQPQHF.

The V call is TRBV29-1, the J call TRBJ1-2; D is ambiguous. Trimming left V 3 bases short and J 5 bases short, with 16 bases between. Germline V CDR1 and CDR2: SQVTM, ANQGSEA. The CDR3 is 14 residues long. CDR3 region: CSVDSETEVYGYTF. CDR3 nucleotides: TGCAGCGTTGACTCCGAAACAGAAGTATATGGCTACACCTTC.

The CDR3 loop is CASRPGTRTQETQYF. The CDR3 nucleotides read TGTGCCAGCAGGCCGGGGACTAGAACCCAAGAGACCCAGTACTTC. The J gene is TRBJ2-5, the V gene TRBV6-5; TRBD2 matches 8 bases. The CDR3 extends over 15 amino acids. The germline V gene has CDR1 MNHEY and CDR2 SVGAGI. With 6 bases clipped from V and 1 base from J, the junction kept 7 bases outside the gene matches.

The V gene is TRBV6-5, the J gene TRBJ2-7; TRBD1 aligns across 12 bases. Germline V lookup: CDR1 MNHEY, CDR2 SVGAGI. V was clipped by 7 bases and J by 5 bases; unmatched bases: 6. The CDR3 spans 14 residues. The CDR3 loop is CASNHRDRGHEQYF. The CDR3 DNA follows: TGTGCCAGCAACCACCGGGACAGGGGGCACGAGCAGTACTTC.

This rearrangement joins TRBV19 to TRBJ2-7; no clear D. Trimming pared 1 base from V and 4 bases from J, leaving 8 bases between. Looked up from germline, CDR1 is LNHDA and CDR2 is SQIVND (reference sequence). This CDR3 comprises 13 residues. The DNA of the CDR3 is TGTGCCAGTAGTATAGGAGTGGGGTACGAGCAGTACTTC. This sequence encodes CASSIGVGYEQYF.

This clone was counted once. This chain links TRBV30 with TRBJ2-1; D tentatively reads TRBD1 or TRBD2 (5 bases each). The germline V gene encodes CDR1 GTSNPN and CDR2 SVGIG (reference sequence). The CDR3 covers 12 residues. The V gene lost 5 bases and the J gene lost 3 bases, with 8 bases spanning the gap. This CDR3 reads CAWGGVYNEQFF. CDR3 DNA: TGTGCCTGGGGGGGAGTCTACAATGAGCAGTTCTTC.

The chain links TRBV11-2 to TRBJ1-2; D gene uncertain. The CDR3 is made up of 17 amino acids. V was trimmed by 4 bases and J by 1 base, leaving 19 bases between them. Germline assignment: CDR1 SGHAT and CDR2 FQNNGV. This CDR3 reads CASSSDLIQPGNYGYTF. In DNA form, the CDR3 reads TGTGCCAGCAGCTCAGACCTCATCCAGCCTGGTAACTATGGCTACACCTTC.

The CDR3 reads CASSRTGNGGYTF. The CDR3 DNA is TGTGCCAGCAGTAGGACAGGGAACGGAGGCTACACCTTC. This chain links TRBV3-1 (or the pseudogene TRBV3-2) with TRBJ1-2, with TRBD1 matching 8 bases. Losses at the gene ends were 6 bases for V and 8 bases for J; bases not matched to a gene: 8. This CDR3 has 13 amino acids. Germline V gene sequence: CDR1 LGHDT, CDR2 YNNKEL (reference sequence).

V and J are TRBV7-9 and TRBJ1-6; a weak D match, TRBD1 (6 bases). CDR1 SEHNR and CDR2 FQNEAQ come from the germline V gene (reference sequence). The V end was cut by 5 bases, the J end by 0 bases, with 11 bases between. The CDR3 spans 16 residues. CDR3 region: CASSQRDISYNSPLHF. The CDR3 nucleotides are TGTGCCAGCAGCCAACGGGACATCTCCTATAATTCACCCCTCCACTTT. Full variable domain (missing parts from reference TRBV7-9 and TRBJ1-6): DTGVSQNPRHKITKRGQNVTFRCDPISEHNRLYWYRQTLGQGPEFLTYFQNEAQLEKSRLLSDRFSAERPKGSFSTLEIQRTEQGDSAMYLCASSQRDISYNSPLHFGNGTRLTVT.

The rearrangement uses TRBV5-1 and TRBJ2-1; 8 bases match TRBD1. The germline CDR1 and CDR2 sequences are SGHRS and YFSETQ. V shed 2 bases and J 3 bases; nucleotides not matched to a gene: 10. CDR3 size: 17 residues. CDR3 amino acids: CASSLAQGASVYNEQFF. In DNA form, the CDR3 reads TGCGCCAGCAGCTTAGCCCAGGGGGCGAGTGTCTACAATGAGCAGTTCTTC.

The chain carries TRBV13 and TRBJ2-1, with 10 bases aligning to TRBD2. The trim removed 5 bases at V and 2 bases at J, leaving 9 bases unmatched. The CDR3 totals 17 residues. Germline values: CDR1 PRHDT, CDR2 FYEKMQ (reference sequence). The CDR3 here is CASSPRLAGYTYNEQFF. CDR3 bases: TGTGCCAGCAGCCCCCGACTAGCGGGTTATACCTACAATGAGCAGTTCTTC.

The CDR3 bases are TGTGCCAGCAGCTTCGGGACAGGTCAGGGCACAGATACGCAGTATTTT. Amino acid sequence: CASSFGTGQGTDTQYF. J is TRBJ2-3 and V is TRBV5-6, with 8 bases matching TRBD1. The CDR3 extends over 16 amino acids. Per germline, CDR1 SGHDT and CDR2 YYEEEE. V gave up 2 bases and J gave up 1 base; unmatched junction bases: 6. The full variable domain, in which reference TRBV5-6 and TRBJ2-3 provide the parts outside the CDR3, is DAGVTQSPTHLIKTRGQQVTLRCSPKSGHDTVSWYQQALGQGPQFIFQYYEEEERQRGNFPDRFSGHQFPNYSSELNVNALLLGDSALYLCASSFGTGQGTDTQYFGPGTRLTVL.

The gene calls are TRBV9 and TRBJ2-7; D unresolved. The CDR3 totals 13 residues. Per the germline V gene, CDR1 is SGDLS and CDR2 is YYNGEE. V lost 1 base and J lost 3, with 8 bases in between. CDR3 sequence (DNA): TGTGCCAGCAGCGTACAGGAGAGCTACGAGCAGTACTTC. Translated: CASSVQESYEQYF.

This sequence joins TRBV29-1 and TRBJ2-1; TRBD1 is a possible D gene (5 bases). V was clipped by 6 bases and J by 5 bases, with 14 bases between them. Per germline, CDR1 SQVTM and CDR2 ANQGSEA. The CDR3 is 13 residues long. The DNA for the CDR3 is TGCAGCGTGGCCGGGTTAGGGGACAATGAGCAGTTCTTC. It encodes CSVAGLGDNEQFF.

This rearrangement joins TRBV10-3 to TRBJ2-3; 12 bases are shared with TRBD2. Germline-derived CDR1 and CDR2 are ENHRY and SYGVKD. The CDR3 sequence is 16 residues long. V was clipped by 0 bases and J by 6 bases; unmatched bases: 4. CDR3 sequence reads: CAISESLAGGRDTQYF. DNA for the CDR3: TGTGCCATCAGTGAGTCACTAGCGGGGGGAAGGGATACGCAGTATTTT.

This rearrangement joins TRBV5-8 to TRBJ1-2, with unresolved D. V lost 6 bases and J lost 2, with 14 bases in between. Germline V CDR1 and CDR2: SGHTS, YDEGEE. This CDR3 contains 14 residues. The DNA for the CDR3 is TGTGCCAGCACCAACCGGGGTACCAACTATGGCTACACCTTC. It codes for CASTNRGTNYGYTF. The full variable domain, its missing parts supplied by reference TRBV5-8 and TRBJ1-2, is EAGVTQSPTHLIKTRGQQATLRCSPISGHTSVYWYQQALGLGLQFLLWYDEGEERNRGNFPPRFSGRQFPNYSSELNVNALELEDSALYLCASTNRGTNYGYTFGSGTRLTVV.

The chain links TRBV18 to TRBJ1-2; tentative D call: TRBD1 (6 bases). CDR1 is KGHSH and CDR2 is LQKENI in the germline V gene. The CDR3 covers 13 residues. The ends were cut back, 4 bases at V and 4 bases at J, with 10 bases in the middle. The CDR3 coding sequence is TGTGCCAGCTCACGACAGGACGCCTATGGCTACACCTTC. Translated: CASSRQDAYGYTF.

This chain joins TRBV29-1 and TRBJ2-2, with 11 bases aligning to TRBD1. Germline CDR1 reads SQVTM; CDR2 reads ANQGSEA. There are 15 residues in the CDR3. V was pared by 2 bases and J by 6 bases, with 5 bases of the junction left unmatched. CDR3 bases: TGCAGCGTTGAACAGGGACAGGGGGGACCCGGGGAGCTGTTTTTT. Translation gives CSVEQGQGGPGELFF.

This clone has only one observation. V usage is TRBV9 and J usage is TRBJ1-6; D gene ambiguous. This CDR3 spans 14 amino acids. Germline V lookup: CDR1 SGDLS, CDR2 YYNGEE. The ends were cut back, 0 bases at V and 13 bases at J, with 14 bases in the middle. Here the CDR3 reads CASSVDSAQEPLHF. CDR3 nucleotides: TGTGCCAGCAGCGTAGATTCGGCCCAAGAGCCCCTCCACTTT.

This clone has just one count. The chain recombines TRBV12-3 or TRBV12-4 with TRBJ1-1; D remains ambiguous. CDR3 length equals 12 residues. Trimming removed 4 bases at V and 5 bases at J, with 8 bases between. CDR3 in DNA: TGTGCCAGCAGTTGGGTGGGAACTGAAGCTTTCTTT. Amino acid sequence: CASSWVGTEAFF.

This chain joins TRBV29-1 and TRBJ1-4, with unresolved D. CDR1 is SQVTM and CDR2 is ANQGSEA in the germline V gene. The CDR3 extends over 15 amino acids. The germline V and J ends were trimmed by 0 bases and 0 bases, with 8 bases remaining between them. CDR3 DNA sequence: TGCAGCGTTGAAGATCCCCGATCAACTAATGAAAAACTGTTTTTT. Translated: CSVEDPRSTNEKLFF.

The rearrangement joins TRBV5-4 to TRBJ1-2, with 12 bases matching TRBD1. The junction had 7 bases not matched to a gene; V was cut back by 4 bases and J by 6 bases. CDR1 SGHNT and CDR2 YYREEE come from the germline V gene (reference sequence). This CDR3 has 15 amino acids. The CDR3 region is CASSLWDRGLDGYTF. The CDR3 DNA sequence: TGTGCCAGCAGCCTCTGGGACAGGGGGCTCGATGGCTACACCTTC.

V is TRBV27 and J is TRBJ2-7, with TRBD1 identical over 9 bases. The ends lost 4 bases at V and 12 bases at J; junction bases unmatched: 16. Germline CDR1 is MNHEY and CDR2 is SMNVEV (reference sequence). The CDR3 is 15 amino acids. DNA of the CDR3: TGTGCCAGCAGTTCCCCCGGGACAGGGAACCCTCTGTGGTACTTC. Residues: CASSSPGTGNPLWYF.

The gene calls are TRBV11-2 and TRBJ1-4, with D possibly TRBD1 on 6 matching bases. V lost 2 bases to trimming and J lost 7 bases, with 14 bases between them. The CDR3 has 15 residues. Per the germline V gene, CDR1 is SGHAT and CDR2 is FQNNGV. For the CDR3, the DNA is TGTGCCAGCAGCTTACGATCGGGGGGCGGTGAAAAACTGTTTTTT. It encodes CASSLRSGGGEKLFF.

J is TRBJ1-1 and V is TRBV7-2; TRBD1 agrees at 8 bases. The V gene's germline CDR1 is SGHTA and CDR2 FQGNSA. Trimming removed 2 bases from V and 1 base from J; junction bases left unmatched: 0. The CDR3 loop spans 14 amino acids. The DNA of the CDR3 is TGTGCCAGCAGCTTACAGGGGGCGAACACTGAAGCTTTCTTT. The encoded protein is CASSLQGANTEAFF. Together with reference TRBV7-2 and TRBJ1-1, the CDR3 gives the full variable domain: GAGVSQSPSNKVTEKGKDVELRCDPISGHTALYWYRQSLGQGLEFLIYFQGNSAPDKSGLPSDRFSAERTGGSVSTLTIQRTQQEDSAVYLCASSLQGANTEAFFGQGTRLTVV.